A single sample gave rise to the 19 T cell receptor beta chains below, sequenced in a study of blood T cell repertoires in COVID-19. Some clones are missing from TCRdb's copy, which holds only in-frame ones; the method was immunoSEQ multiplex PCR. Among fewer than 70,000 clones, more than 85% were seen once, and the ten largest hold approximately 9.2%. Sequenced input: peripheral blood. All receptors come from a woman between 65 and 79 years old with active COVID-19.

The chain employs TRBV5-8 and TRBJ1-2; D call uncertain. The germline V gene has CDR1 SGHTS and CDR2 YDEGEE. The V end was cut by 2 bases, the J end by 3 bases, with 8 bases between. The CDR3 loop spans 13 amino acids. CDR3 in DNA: TGTGCCAGCAGCTTACGGGGAGACTATGGCTACACCTTC. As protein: CASSLRGDYGYTF.

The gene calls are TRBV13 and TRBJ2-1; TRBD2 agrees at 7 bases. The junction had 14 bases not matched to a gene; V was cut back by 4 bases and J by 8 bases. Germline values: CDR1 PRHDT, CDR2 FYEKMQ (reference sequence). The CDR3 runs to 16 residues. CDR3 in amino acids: CASSSTGTTSFYEQFF. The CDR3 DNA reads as TGTGCCAGCAGCTCTACCGGGACGACTAGCTTCTATGAGCAGTTCTTC.

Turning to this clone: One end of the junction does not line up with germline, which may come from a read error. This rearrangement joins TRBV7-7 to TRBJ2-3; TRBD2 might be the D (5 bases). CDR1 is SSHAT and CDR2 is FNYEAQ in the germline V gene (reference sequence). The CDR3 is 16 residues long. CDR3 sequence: CASSPTPDLAPDTQYF. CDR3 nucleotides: TGTGCTAGCAGCCCCACTCCGGACTTGGCGCCAGATACGCAGTATTTT.

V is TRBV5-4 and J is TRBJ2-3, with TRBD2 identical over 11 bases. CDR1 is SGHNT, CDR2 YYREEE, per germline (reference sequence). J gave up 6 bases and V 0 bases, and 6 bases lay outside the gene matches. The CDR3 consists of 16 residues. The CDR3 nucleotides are TGTGCCAGCAGCTTGGCCCGGCTAGCGGGAGGTGATACGCAGTATTTT. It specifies CASSLARLAGGDTQYF.

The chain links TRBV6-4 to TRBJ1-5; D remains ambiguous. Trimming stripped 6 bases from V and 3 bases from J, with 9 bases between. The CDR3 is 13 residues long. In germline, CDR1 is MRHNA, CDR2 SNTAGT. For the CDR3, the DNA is TGTGCCAGCAGCGACACTTACAATCAGCCCCAGCATTTT. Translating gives CASSDTYNQPQHF.

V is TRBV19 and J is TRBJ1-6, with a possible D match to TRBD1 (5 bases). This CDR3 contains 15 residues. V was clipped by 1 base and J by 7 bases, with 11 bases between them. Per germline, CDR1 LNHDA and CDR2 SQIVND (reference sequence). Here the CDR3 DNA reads TGTGCCAGTAGTATAGGGCAGGGTATGAATTCACCCCTCCACTTT. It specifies CASSIGQGMNSPLHF. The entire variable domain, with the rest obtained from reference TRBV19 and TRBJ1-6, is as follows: DGGITQSPKYLFRKEGQNVTLSCEQNLNHDAMYWYRQDPGQGLRLIYYSQIVNDFQKGDIAEGYSVSREKKESFPLTVTSAQKNPTAFYLCASSIGQGMNSPLHFGNGTRLTVT.

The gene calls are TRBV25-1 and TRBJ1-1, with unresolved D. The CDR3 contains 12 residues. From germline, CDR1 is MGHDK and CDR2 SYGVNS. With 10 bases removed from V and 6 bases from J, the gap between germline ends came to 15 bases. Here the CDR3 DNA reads TGTGCCACCTCACCCTTGTCAGCTGAAGCTTTCTTT. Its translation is CATSPLSAEAFF. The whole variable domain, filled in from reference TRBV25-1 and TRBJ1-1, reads EADIYQTPRYLVIGTGKKITLECSQTMGHDKMYWYQQDPGMELHLIHYSYGVNSTEKGDLSSESTVSRIRTEHFPLTLESARPSHTSQYLCATSPLSAEAFFGQGTRLTVV.

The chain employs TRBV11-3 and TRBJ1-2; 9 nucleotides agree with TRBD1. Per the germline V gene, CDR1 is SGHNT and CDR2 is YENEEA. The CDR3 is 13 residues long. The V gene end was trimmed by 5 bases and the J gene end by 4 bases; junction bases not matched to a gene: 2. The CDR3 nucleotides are TGTGCCAGCAGCACAGGGGGCGGCTATGGCTACACCTTC. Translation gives CASSTGGGYGYTF.

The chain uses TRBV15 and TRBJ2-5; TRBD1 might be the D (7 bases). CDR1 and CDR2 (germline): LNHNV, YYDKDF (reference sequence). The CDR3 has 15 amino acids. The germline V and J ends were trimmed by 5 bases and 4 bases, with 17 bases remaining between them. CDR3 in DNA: TGTGCCACCAGCCCCAGCGGAGGGGGCGGAGAGACCCAGTACTTC. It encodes CATSPSGGGGETQYF.

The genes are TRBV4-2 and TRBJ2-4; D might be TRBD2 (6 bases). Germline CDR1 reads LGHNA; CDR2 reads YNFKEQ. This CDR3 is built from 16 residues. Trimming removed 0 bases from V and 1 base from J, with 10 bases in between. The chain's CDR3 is CASSQDRGGAKNIQYF. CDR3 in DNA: TGTGCCAGCAGCCAAGATAGGGGAGGCGCCAAAAACATTCAGTACTTC.

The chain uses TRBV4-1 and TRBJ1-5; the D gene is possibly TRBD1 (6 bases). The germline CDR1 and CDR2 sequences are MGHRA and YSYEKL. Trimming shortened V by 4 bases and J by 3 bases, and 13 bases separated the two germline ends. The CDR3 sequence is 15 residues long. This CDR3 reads CASSRAGENNQPQHF. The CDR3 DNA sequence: TGCGCCAGCAGCCGGGCAGGGGAGAACAATCAGCCCCAGCATTTT.

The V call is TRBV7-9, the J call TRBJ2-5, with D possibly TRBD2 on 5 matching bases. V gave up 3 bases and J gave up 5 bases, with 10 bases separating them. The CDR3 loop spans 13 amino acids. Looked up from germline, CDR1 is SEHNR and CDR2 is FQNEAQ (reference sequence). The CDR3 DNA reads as TGTGCCAGCAGCTTGAGGGCCCGGGAGACCCAGTACTTC. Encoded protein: CASSLRARETQYF. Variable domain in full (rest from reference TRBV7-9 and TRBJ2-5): DTGVSQNPRHKITKRGQNVTFRCDPISEHNRLYWYRQTLGQGPEFLTYFQNEAQLEKSRLLSDRFSAERPKGSFSTLEIQRTEQGDSAMYLCASSLRARETQYFGPGTRLLVL.

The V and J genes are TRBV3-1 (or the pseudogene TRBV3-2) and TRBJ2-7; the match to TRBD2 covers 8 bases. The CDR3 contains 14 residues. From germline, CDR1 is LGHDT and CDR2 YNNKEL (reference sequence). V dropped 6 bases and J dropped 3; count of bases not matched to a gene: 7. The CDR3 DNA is TGTGCCAGCAGTAGCGGGGCAGAAAGCTACGAGCAGTACTTC. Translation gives CASSSGAESYEQYF.

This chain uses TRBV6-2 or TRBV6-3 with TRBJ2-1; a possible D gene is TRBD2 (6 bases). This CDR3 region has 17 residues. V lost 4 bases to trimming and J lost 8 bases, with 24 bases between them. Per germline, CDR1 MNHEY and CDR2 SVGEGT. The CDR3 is CASSSRLPTRGGDEQFF. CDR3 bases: TGTGCCAGCAGTTCCCGACTCCCGACTAGGGGAGGAGATGAGCAGTTCTTC.

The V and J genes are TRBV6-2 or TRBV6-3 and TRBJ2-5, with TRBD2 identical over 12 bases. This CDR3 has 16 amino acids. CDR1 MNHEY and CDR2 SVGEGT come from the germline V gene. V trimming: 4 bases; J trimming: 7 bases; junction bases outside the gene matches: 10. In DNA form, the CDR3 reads TGTGCCAGCAGTTCTGGGACTAGCGGGTTAGCAAGGACCCAGTACTTC. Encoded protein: CASSSGTSGLARTQYF.

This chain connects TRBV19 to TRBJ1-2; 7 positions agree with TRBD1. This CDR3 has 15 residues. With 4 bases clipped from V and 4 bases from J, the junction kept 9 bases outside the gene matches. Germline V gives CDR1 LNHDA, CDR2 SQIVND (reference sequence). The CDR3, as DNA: TGTGCCAGTAGTACCCCCCCGGACAGGAGCTATGGCTACACCTTC. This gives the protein CASSTPPDRSYGYTF.

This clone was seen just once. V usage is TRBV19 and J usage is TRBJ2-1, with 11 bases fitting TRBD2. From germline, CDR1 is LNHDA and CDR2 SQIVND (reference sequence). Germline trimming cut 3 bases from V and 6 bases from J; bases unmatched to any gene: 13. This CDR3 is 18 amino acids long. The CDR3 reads CASSIESNGLAGPNEQFF. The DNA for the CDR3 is TGTGCCAGTAGTATCGAATCAAACGGACTAGCGGGCCCCAATGAGCAGTTCTTC.

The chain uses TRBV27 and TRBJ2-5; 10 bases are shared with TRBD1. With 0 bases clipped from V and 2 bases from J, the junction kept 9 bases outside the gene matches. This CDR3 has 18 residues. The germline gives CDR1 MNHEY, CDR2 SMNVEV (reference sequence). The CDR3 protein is CASSLSGWDRGKQETQYF. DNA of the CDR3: TGTGCCAGCAGTTTATCCGGCTGGGACAGGGGTAAACAAGAGACCCAGTACTTC.

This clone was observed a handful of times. The CDR3 DNA reads as TGTGCCAGCAGCTTGCTCTCAGGGGGCTTATCGAACACCGGGGAGCTGTTTTTT. Protein product: CASSLLSGGLSNTGELFF. The chain joins TRBV5-5 to TRBJ2-2, with TRBD1 identical over 8 bases. The CDR3 loop spans 18 amino acids. V lost 1 base to trimming and J lost 0 bases; unmatched junction nucleotides: 8. CDR1 is SGHKS and CDR2 is YYEKEE in the germline V gene (reference sequence). Drawing the rest from reference TRBV5-5 and TRBJ2-2, the complete variable domain is DAGVTQSPTHLIKTRGQQVTLRCSPISGHKSVSWYQQVLGQGPQFIFQYYEKEERGRGNFPDRFSARQFPNYSSELNVNALLLGDSALYLCASSLLSGGLSNTGELFFGEGSRLTVL.